The 20 T cell receptor beta chains below come from one sample, sequenced in a study of control samples from healthy donors and cancer patients. Sequencing was performed with immunoSEQ multiplex PCR; in TCRdb, only in-frame clones are kept and a portion is missing. This table has more than 95,000 clones, over 75% appearing once. What was sequenced was blood. The receptors stem from a man in his 60s in good health.

The rearrangement links TRBV9 to TRBJ1-1; possibly TRBD1 for D (5 bases). Per the germline V gene, CDR1 is SGDLS and CDR2 is YYNGEE. This CDR3 is built from 13 residues. Between the trimmed V and J ends, which lost 1 base and 3 bases, there was a span of 7 bases. The CDR3 here is CASSVSGYTEAFF. The CDR3 nucleotides read TGTGCCAGCAGCGTATCAGGGTACACTGAAGCTTTCTTT. The full variable domain, its missing parts supplied by reference TRBV9 and TRBJ1-1, is DSGVTQTPKHLITATGQRVTLRCSPRSGDLSVYWYQQSLDQGLQFLIQYYNGEERAKGNILERFSAQQFPDLHSELNLSSLELGDSALYFCASSVSGYTEAFFGQGTRLTVV.

CDR3 in DNA: TGTGCCAGCAACCCACAGGGGTCTAATGGCTACACCTTC. This gives the protein CASNPQGSNGYTF. The J gene is TRBJ1-2, the V gene TRBV6-5, with 7 nucleotides matching TRBD1. The germline V gene encodes CDR1 MNHEY and CDR2 SVGAGI. V shed 7 bases and J 6 bases; nucleotides not matched to a gene: 8. The CDR3 extends over 13 amino acids.

This sequence joins TRBV24-1 and TRBJ2-7; D gene ambiguous. This CDR3 spans 12 amino acids. V was pared by 7 bases and J by 7 bases, with 13 bases between. Germline-derived CDR1 and CDR2 are KGHDR and SFDVKD. The CDR3 region is CATSPAIGEQYF. The CDR3 bases are TGTGCCACCAGCCCGGCTATTGGGGAGCAGTACTTC.

V gene TRBV5-1 combines with J gene TRBJ2-5; no definite D call. Germline V gene data show CDR1 as SGHRS and CDR2 as YFSETQ. Trimming removed 4 bases at V and 4 bases at J, with 14 bases between. The CDR3 loop spans 14 amino acids. Here the CDR3 DNA reads TGCGCCAGCAGCACCTCTAGTTTGCGAGAGACCCAGTACTTC. Its protein product is CASSTSSLRETQYF.

The gene calls are TRBV9 and TRBJ2-7; TRBD1 is a possible D gene (6 bases). Germline CDR1 reads SGDLS; CDR2 reads YYNGEE. This CDR3 contains 12 residues. V was shortened by 3 bases and J by 9 bases, with 13 bases between the two germline ends. Here the CDR3 DNA reads TGTGCCAGCAGCGCCATAACAGGGTCGCAGTACTTC. It yields the protein CASSAITGSQYF.

The chain combines TRBV9 with TRBJ2-7; D call uncertain. V lost 0 bases and J 0 bases, leaving 10 bases between the germline ends. Germline CDR1 SGDLS, CDR2 YYNGEE. This CDR3 has 15 amino acids. The CDR3: CASSVGHASSYEQYF. The DNA of the CDR3 is TGTGCCAGCAGCGTAGGACATGCCTCCTCCTACGAGCAGTACTTC.

The gene calls are TRBV19 and TRBJ2-6, with 11 bases fitting TRBD1. V trimming: 5 bases; J trimming: 2 bases; junction bases outside the gene matches: 2. Germline values: CDR1 LNHDA, CDR2 SQIVND (reference sequence). The CDR3 is 16 amino acids. The CDR3 loop reads CASSLGQGAGANVLTF. The DNA for the CDR3 is TGTGCCAGTAGTTTGGGACAGGGGGCTGGGGCCAACGTCCTGACTTTC.

The chain carries TRBV19 and TRBJ1-1, with D perhaps matching TRBD1 (5 bases). Germline assignment: CDR1 LNHDA and CDR2 SQIVND (reference sequence). V was pared by 5 bases and J by 5 bases, with 15 bases between. The CDR3 is made up of 14 amino acids. The DNA of the CDR3 is TGTGCCAGTAGTGCCGGTTCGGGACGGACTGAAGCTTTCTTT. Translation: CASSAGSGRTEAFF.

This sequence joins TRBV27 and TRBJ2-2; the D gene is possibly TRBD1 (6 bases). Trimming pared 8 bases from V and 0 bases from J, leaving 10 bases between. Germline V gene data show CDR1 as MNHEY and CDR2 as SMNVEV (reference sequence). The CDR3 is 14 amino acids. CDR3 loop: CASSGTTNTGELFF. DNA for the CDR3: TGTGCCAGCTCCGGGACAACGAACACCGGGGAGCTGTTTTTT.

CDR3 sequence (DNA): TGCGCCAGCAGCTCACAGGGGGTGGAGGTCAATGAGCAGTTCTTC. The encoded protein is CASSSQGVEVNEQFF. The rearrangement joins TRBV5-1 to TRBJ2-1, with 8 bases identical to TRBD1. This CDR3 has 15 amino acids. Germline-derived CDR1 and CDR2 are SGHRS and YFSETQ. V shed 3 bases, J shed 6 bases, and the junction held 8 bases outside the gene matches.

The chain combines TRBV5-1 with TRBJ1-6, with 7 positions matching TRBD1. V trimming: 4 bases; J trimming: 7 bases; junction bases outside the gene matches: 11. Per the germline V gene, CDR1 is SGHRS and CDR2 is YFSETQ. The CDR3 totals 16 residues. In DNA form, the CDR3 reads TGCGCCAGCAGCGTCGCGGGGACAGCAGACAATTCACCCCTCCACTTT. Its protein is CASSVAGTADNSPLHF.

The chain combines TRBV5-1 with TRBJ2-2, with D perhaps matching TRBD2 (6 bases). This CDR3 spans 15 amino acids. Germline-derived CDR1 and CDR2 are SGHRS and YFSETQ. V was clipped by 3 bases and J by 3 bases, with 12 bases between them. The CDR3 DNA reads TGCGCCAGCAGCTCGGGACTGGGGGACACCGGGGAGCTGTTTTTT. It codes for CASSSGLGDTGELFF.

The CDR3 nucleotides are TGTGCCATCAGTGAGCCCTCCACTGAAGCTTTCTTT. Translated: CAISEPSTEAFF. V gene TRBV10-3 combines with J gene TRBJ1-1; no definite D call. This CDR3 is 12 amino acids long. With 2 bases removed from V and 4 bases from J, the gap between germline ends came to 5 bases. Germline V CDR1 and CDR2: ENHRY, SYGVKD.

The V call is TRBV19, the J call TRBJ1-2; D is possibly TRBD1 (6 bases). The CDR3 is 12 amino acids. Trimming shortened V by 7 bases and J by 6 bases, and 12 bases separated the two germline ends. From germline, CDR1 is LNHDA and CDR2 SQIVND (reference sequence). The CDR3 region is CASIGGVNGYTF. In DNA form, the CDR3 reads TGTGCCAGTATCGGGGGCGTAAATGGCTACACCTTC.

The chain combines TRBV11-2 with TRBJ1-1; D is unresolved. The CDR3 runs to 13 residues. The ends were cut back, 1 base at V and 0 bases at J, with 3 bases in the middle. The germline V gene has CDR1 SGHAT and CDR2 FQNNGV. The CDR3 DNA follows: TGTGCCAGCAGCTTAGCCCTGAACACTGAAGCTTTCTTT. Protein: CASSLALNTEAFF. Full variable domain (missing parts from reference TRBV11-2 and TRBJ1-1): EAGVAQSPRYKIIEKRQSVAFWCNPISGHATLYWYQQILGQGPKLLIQFQNNGVVDDSQLPKDRFSAERLKGVDSTLKIQPAKLEDSAVYLCASSLALNTEAFFGQGTRLTVV.

The chain links TRBV21-1 to TRBJ2-3; whether TRBD1, the table's D call, matches the DNA was not checked. TRBV21-1 is marked as a pseudogene. CDR3 length: 16 amino acids. The CDR3 bases are TGTGCCAGCAAGGAAGGGACAGGGCCTATCACAGATACGCAGTATTTT. This encodes CASKEGTGPITDTQYF.

The V and J genes are TRBV7-8 and TRBJ2-3; D remains unclear. Per the germline V gene, CDR1 is SGHVS and CDR2 is FQNEAQ. The V gene lost 4 bases and the J gene lost 0 bases, with 5 bases spanning the gap. This CDR3 region has 13 residues. CDR3 bases: TGTGCCAGCAGCTCCTATAGCACAGATACGCAGTATTTT. This codes for CASSSYSTDTQYF.

Details on this clone: Other DNA sequences in this specimen translate into the identical CDR3. The chain uses TRBV12-3 or TRBV12-4 and TRBJ1-1; D is unresolved. The CDR3 has 13 amino acids. V was clipped by 2 bases and J by 1 base, with 5 bases between them. The CDR3 nucleotides read TGTGCCAGCAGTTTATTACAGAACACTGAAGCTTTCTTT. Translation: CASSLLQNTEAFF.

The J gene is TRBJ2-1, the V gene TRBV9, with TRBD1 matching over 7 bases. CDR1 SGDLS and CDR2 YYNGEE come from the germline V gene. The J segment lost 1 base and the V segment lost 0 bases, leaving 7 bases of the junction unmatched. The CDR3 runs to 17 residues. CDR3: CASSVVGGGLSYNEQFF. CDR3 DNA sequence: TGTGCCAGCAGCGTAGTAGGGGGCGGTCTGTCCTACAATGAGCAGTTCTTC.

This chain links TRBV18 with TRBJ2-3, with unresolved D. Germline assignment: CDR1 KGHSH and CDR2 LQKENI. V was clipped by 0 bases and J by 4 bases, with 8 bases between them. The CDR3 loop spans 14 amino acids. The CDR3 region is CASSPPARADTQYF. The CDR3 DNA reads TGTGCCAGCTCACCACCGGCAAGGGCAGATACGCAGTATTTT.